This entry features one T cell receptor (beta chain) sequence. Its antigen has not been determined. Per-nucleotide qualities are absent, and no much larger clonotype sits a single base away. This sample is drawn from a study of shared clonotypes between healthy human individuals (dated by TCRdb to about 2020). Looking at the study overall: A couple of women and a few men aged 18 to 49 years were included in the cohort. For each donor, CD4 naive and CD4 memory were each run on three plates, CD8 naive on two plates, and CD8 memory on one plate. To increase sequencing depth and limit assay-specific biases, different laboratories used diverse techniques to prepare libraries and sequence TCR repertoires. To estimate repertoire size and how much clonotypes are shared between individuals, the study performed deep sequencing of blood TCR repertoires from a few healthy adults. Each donor's leukapheresis produced roughly between roughly 0.85 and 10 billion PBMCs. Results the study describes overall, beyond this receptor: Sampling was restricted to blood, and TCR repertoires in tissues likely differ from the TCR repertoires found in blood. Because the study included only a small number of donors, the genetic and exposure-history diversity represented was limited. Even with the large sequencing depth, rarefaction of the sorted-subset datasets indicated that sequencing was incomplete. Sharing across a few donors was observed for around 5% of naive CD4, less than 4% of naive CD8, 2% to 2.5% of memory CD4, and roughly 0.43% of memory CD8 clonotypes. Higher generation probabilities were observed for clonotypes shared by all four sorted-subset donors than for non-shared clonotypes. Pairwise subsampling led to the expectation that sequencing depth would affect the degree of clonotype sharing among donors. Naive subsets generally had larger estimated clonotype richness than memory subsets.

Using the deep immunoSEQ assay, TCR CDR3 regions were amplified from genomic DNA by multiplex PCR. Extracted genomic DNA from each cell subset was spread evenly across all wells of several immunoSEQ 96-well plates, with each plate serving as a replicate. For sorted subsets, around 0.2 ug genomic DNA, equal to 25,000 to 35,000 T cell genomes, was loaded into each replicate PCR. Purified libraries were quantified with a Qubit 3.0 fluorometer, sized on a Bioanalyzer 2100, and re-quantified with the KAPA Library Quantification kit. Every immunoSEQ 96-well plate was sequenced on a separate single-read 150-cycle Illumina NextSeq 550 flow cell. As for the original processing: The immunoSEQ output contained only junctional sequences without quality scores, so filtering could not match that applied to full-length reads. Sequences were annotated with PyIR, a Python wrapper for IgBLAST v1.9, and V/J genes and CDR3 were assigned using IMGT germline references. Reads were removed for weak V/J assignments (E-value above 1e-6), missing CDR3, stop codons, out-of-frame junctions, or ambiguous translated residues. V3J clonotypes were defined as sequences sharing an identical inferred V gene, J gene, and CDR3 amino acid sequence. To compute the percentage overlap between repertoires, the number of shared unique clonotypes was divided by the size of the smaller repertoire. Richness of each repertoire was evaluated using RTK rarefaction, the Chao1 estimator, and Recon v2.1 estimates of unobserved clonotypes. Generation probabilities for all TCRbeta clonotypes obtained by the gDNA method from a handful of donors were computed using OLGA. Drawn from immuneACCESS, this table holds only the in-frame rearrangements with V and J called that TCRdb kept. Clones are partly lost; checked studies trace under half to an unresolved V gene and leave the rest unexplained. Clonal size and the V and J genes are those of that table, whereas D and trimming came from the DNA. Here the sample has about 2 million clones; roughly 96% occur a single time. Around 0.13% of the sample lies in the top ten.

Donors were healthy HIV-negative adults with no recently reported acute infections or vaccinations. All donors were Caucasian adults living in Nashville, Tennessee, USA. CD4+ T cells were enriched by magnetic negative selection, after which naive cells were positively selected on CD45RA and the negative fraction was taken as the memory subset. Blood was obtained by leukapheresis, after which PBMCs were separated by Ficoll-Histopaque density gradient centrifugation and cryopreserved in liquid nitrogen vapor phase. Analytical flow cytometry was used to check the purity and quantity of each magnetically sorted T cell population. Each sorted fraction had its genomic DNA isolated and then quantified by UV absorbance on a Nanodrop 2000c. Reading from cysteine to phenylalanine, the CDR3 counts 12 amino acids. Of all the DNA, just the CDR3 is kept, 36 bases in frame from base 1. V is pared back by 8 bases and J by 4 bases, with 12 bases lying between the germline termini. Taken from the germline V gene, the CDR1 and CDR2 loops are SQVTM and ANQGSEA.

This receptor was taken from a man between 18 and 29 years old in good health. The chain is encoded by TRBV29-1 joined to TRBJ2-1, and perhaps TRBD2 as D gene, on 7 matching bases. Sequenced sample: naive CD4+ T cells sorted from blood. The cell subset or site label, read with the paper, signifies: CD45RA+ positively selected. The CDR3 protein: CSLGGAYNEQFF. The nucleotides read TGCAGCCTTGGGGGGGCTTACAATGAGCAGTTCTTC.